A selection of T cell receptor beta chains follows, all from one sample in a study of shared clonotypes between healthy human individuals. The data were produced by immunoSEQ multiplex PCR, yet TCRdb's version contains in-frame clones alone and is incomplete. The sample holds roughly 530,000 clones, about 95% seen once. Sequenced input: naive CD4+ T cells sorted from blood. These receptors all stem from a woman in her 30s in good health. Each CDR3 is given with its conserved first and last residue. The D gene is left open where the match is weak. Size values are once, few and many counts, or a class for expanded clones, and some rows have none.

V gene,D gene,clone size,J gene,CDR3 DNA,CDR3 protein
TRBV4-2,.,.,TRBJ2-7,TGTGCCAGCAGCCAAGAGAGGGTCTCCTACGAGCAGTACTTC,CASSQERVSYEQYF
TRBV7-8,.,.,TRBJ2-3,TGTGCCAGCAGCCCTCCGGGGGCCACAGATACGCAGTATTTT,CASSPPGATDTQYF
TRBV7-2,TRBD1,.,TRBJ2-1,TGTGCCAGCAGCAACGACAGGGGGCCCTACAATGAGCAGTTCTTC,CASSNDRGPYNEQFF
TRBV5-1,.,.,TRBJ1-4,TGCGCCAGCAGCTTAGGGGTAACTAATGAAAAACTGTTTTTT,CASSLGVTNEKLFF
TRBV4-2,TRBD2,.,TRBJ2-7,TGTGCCAGCAGCCAAGGGGGAGGGGTCAACGAGCAGTACTTC,CASSQGGGVNEQYF
TRBV5-4,TRBD1,.,TRBJ2-2,TGTGCCAGCAGCTCTAAGGGGGCCCTCAAGAACACCGGGGAGCTGTTTTTT,CASSSKGALKNTGELFF
TRBV11-2,.,.,TRBJ2-7,TGTGCCAGCAGCCCATTGCGAAAACAGGGCCCATCCTACGAGCAGTACTTC,CASSPLRKQGPSYEQYF
TRBV28,.,.,TRBJ2-1,TGTGCCAGCAGTTTATTATCCAAGGTGGTCAATGAGCAGTTCTTC,CASSLLSKVVNEQFF
TRBV27,.,.,TRBJ2-7,TGTGCCAGCAGCCGCTACAGGGACCCATCCTACGAGCAGTACTTC,CASSRYRDPSYEQYF
TRBV7-2,.,.,TRBJ1-5,TGTGCCAGCAGCTTAAGGGTGGACCAGCCCCAGCATTTT,CASSLRVDQPQHF
TRBV4-2,TRBD2,.,TRBJ2-7,TGTGCCAGCAGCACCCGACTAGCGGGAGTCCACGAGCAGTACTTC,CASSTRLAGVHEQYF
TRBV5-4,TRBD2,.,TRBJ2-1,TGTGCCAGCAGCTCGAAGCGGGAGTCTGCCTACAATGAGCAGTTCTTC,CASSSKRESAYNEQFF
TRBV2,TRBD1,.,TRBJ2-5,TGTGCCAGCAGAGAACGTCTGGACAGGGACAAGAGAACCCAGTACTTC,CASRERLDRDKRTQYF
TRBV10-2,TRBD1,.,TRBJ2-7,TGCGCCAGCAGTGAGTCGAAAGGGACAGGGCCCTTCCTTGGCGAGCAGTACTTC,CASSESKGTGPFLGEQYF
TRBV5-6,.,.,TRBJ1-2,TGTGCCAGCAGCTTGGGGAAACAGGGCTTTCATGGCTACACCTTC,CASSLGKQGFHGYTF
TRBV7-9,.,.,TRBJ1-6,TGTGCCAGCAGCTCAACGAAAGTTAATTCACCCCTCCACTTT,CASSSTKVNSPLHF
TRBV29-1,.,.,TRBJ1-3,TGCAGCGCCGTCTGGGGGAACACCATATATTTT,CSAVWGNTIYF
TRBV27,.,once,TRBJ2-7,TGTGCCAGCAGTCCAAAAAGCTCGAGCTCCTACGAGCAGTACTTC,CASSPKSSSSYEQYF
TRBV10-3,.,.,TRBJ2-7,TGTGCCATCAGTGAGACAGACACATCGGAGCAGTACTTC,CAISETDTSEQYF
TRBV7-6,.,.,TRBJ2-2,TGTGCCAGCAGCTTTTCGCTGGGGCGGTCGGGGCGGGCGCCCCTTGACACCGGGGAGCTGTTTTTT,CASSFSLGRSGRAPLDTGELFF
TRBV19,TRBD1,.,TRBJ1-1,TGTGCCAGTGGACGACAGGGTGGAGGTGAAGCTTTCTTT,CASGRQGGGEAFF
TRBV6-6,TRBD1,.,TRBJ2-7,TGTGCCAGCAGTTACGGGACAGGGAATACCTACGAGCAGTACTTC,CASSYGTGNTYEQYF
TRBV10-3,.,.,TRBJ2-5,TGTGCCATCAGTGGTGGGGGGGGGCAGGAGACCCAGTACTTC,CAISGGGGQETQYF
TRBV18,.,.,TRBJ1-2,TGTGCCAGCTCACCACCCGGGGTGATAGGGGGCTACACCTTC,CASSPPGVIGGYTF
TRBV5-1,.,.,TRBJ1-3,TGCGCCAGCAGCCCAGGGGCTGGAAACACCATATATTTT,CASSPGAGNTIYF
TRBV28,.,.,TRBJ2-3,TGTGCCAGCAGTCGACAGGATTTCACAGATACGCAGTATTTT,CASSRQDFTDTQYF
TRBV7-9,TRBD2,.,TRBJ2-1,TGTGCCAGCAGCTTAGCGGGAACGGGAGGGCGTCGCGATGAGCAGTTCTTC,CASSLAGTGGRRDEQFF
TRBV11-2,TRBD1,.,TRBJ2-6,TGTGCCAGCAGCTTGGGGACAGGGGGCGTCCTGACTTTC,CASSLGTGGVLTF
TRBV5-8,.,.,TRBJ1-4,TGTGCCAGCAGCTTGAAGGCGTTATCCGAAAAACTGTTTTTT,CASSLKALSEKLFF
TRBV7-8,TRBD2,.,TRBJ2-1,TGTGCCAGCAGCGCCCGGACTAGCGGCTACAATGAGCAGTTCTTC,CASSARTSGYNEQFF
TRBV18,.,.,TRBJ2-2,TGTGCCAGCTCACCTCAGGGGAGCGGGGAGCTGTTTTTT,CASSPQGSGELFF
TRBV5-1,.,.,TRBJ1-1,TGCGCCAGCAGCTTCTCCCAGAACACTGAAGCTTTCTTT,CASSFSQNTEAFF
TRBV28,TRBD2,.,TRBJ2-3,TGTGCCAGCACCGATAGCCGGACTAGCGGGAGGTTGGCAGATACGCAGTATTTT,CASTDSRTSGRLADTQYF
TRBV5-1,TRBD2,.,TRBJ2-3,TGCGCCAGCAGCTTCGTTCTAGCGGGAGGTGACACAGATACGCAGTATTTT,CASSFVLAGGDTDTQYF
TRBV5-1,.,.,TRBJ1-1,TGCGCCAGCACGGGAGGGGCAGGGCGTATGACAAACACTGAAGCTTTCTTT,CASTGGAGRMTNTEAFF
TRBV7-9,.,.,TRBJ2-7,TGTGCCAGCAGCTTACGGGGGGGGACAGGGTCCCACGAGCAGTACTTC,CASSLRGGTGSHEQYF
TRBV15,TRBD2,.,TRBJ2-7,TGTGCCACCAGCCCCCGACTAGCGGGTACCTACGAGCAGTACTTC,CATSPRLAGTYEQYF
TRBV18,TRBD2,.,TRBJ2-7,TGTGCCAGCTCAGCCGGGACTAGCGGGACCTACGAGCAGTACTTC,CASSAGTSGTYEQYF
TRBV6-6,.,.,TRBJ2-7,TGTGCCAGCAGTTACTCGGATTACGAGCAGTACTTC,CASSYSDYEQYF
TRBV6-1,.,.,TRBJ1-5,TGTGCCAGCAGTGAAGTCGGGGGAGGTCAGCCCCAGCATTTT,CASSEVGGGQPQHF
TRBV6-6,.,.,TRBJ1-5,TGTGCCAGCAGTTACTCGAGAGGGGGGGCTGACCAGCATTTT,CASSYSRGGADQHF
TRBV15,.,.,TRBJ1-6,TGTGCCACCAGCAGAATGACAGGCGAAGATTCACCCCTCCACTTT,CATSRMTGEDSPLHF
TRBV7-8,.,.,TRBJ1-1,TGTGCCAGCAGCTTAATATCTGGGGGGGCTTTCTTT,CASSLISGGAFF
TRBV18,.,.,TRBJ2-7,TGTGCCAGCTCACCACCGGTCAGCTACGAGCAGTACTTC,CASSPPVSYEQYF
TRBV10-3,TRBD2,.,TRBJ2-3,TGTGCCATCAGTGATCCGGGACTAGCGGGACCTGGAGATACGCAGTATTTT,CAISDPGLAGPGDTQYF
TRBV10-2,TRBD2,.,TRBJ2-3,TGCGCCAGCAGTGAGTCTCGAACTAGCGGAGCCTTCACAGATACGCAGTATTTT,CASSESRTSGAFTDTQYF
TRBV28,.,.,TRBJ1-3,TGTGCCAGCAGTACGTTTTCACGGGGATCGGACACCATATATTTT,CASSTFSRGSDTIYF
TRBV6-5,.,once,TRBJ2-1,TGTGCCAGCAGTTGGGGACGGATGAGCTCCTACAATGAGCAGTTCTTC,CASSWGRMSSYNEQFF
TRBV7-6,TRBD2,.,TRBJ2-2,TGTGCCACCGTTAGCGGGAGGGCCGGGGAGCTGTTTTTT,CATVSGRAGELFF
TRBV6-1,TRBD1,.,TRBJ1-1,TGTGCCAGCAGTGAAGTAGACAGGGGAGGCACTGAAGCTTTCTTT,CASSEVDRGGTEAFF
TRBV27,TRBD1,.,TRBJ1-3,TGTGCCAGCAGTTCTCGGGGACAGGCGAGCTCTGGAAACACCATATATTTT,CASSSRGQASSGNTIYF
TRBV5-4,.,.,TRBJ2-7,TGTGCCAGCATGCCCGCGGGGCGCGCCTACGAGCAGTACTTC,CASMPAGRAYEQYF
TRBV12-2,.,.,TRBJ1-5,TGTGCAAGTCGCTTACAGGGGAAGAGCAATCAGCCCCAGCATTTT,CASRLQGKSNQPQHF
TRBV5-4,.,.,TRBJ2-7,TGTGCCAGCAGCCAAGTAGCGGACCGGAGCTCCTACGAGCAGTACTTC,CASSQVADRSSYEQYF
TRBV2,TRBD2,.,TRBJ2-7,TGTGCCAGCAGGACTAGCGGCTCCTACGAGCAGTACTTC,CASRTSGSYEQYF
TRBV7-8,TRBD1,once,TRBJ2-7,TGTGCCAGCAGCTTAGGAGGGGGCCGAGCCTACGAGCAGTACTTC,CASSLGGGRAYEQYF
TRBV19,.,.,TRBJ2-6,TGTGCCAGTAGTATTTGGGAGTCTGGGGCCAACGTCCTGACTTTC,CASSIWESGANVLTF
TRBV10-3,.,.,TRBJ2-7,TGTGCCATCAGGGGGACCGAATCCTACGAGCAGTACTTC,CAIRGTESYEQYF
TRBV14,.,.,TRBJ2-7,TGTGCCAGCAGCCAAGACCCCGTGGGGGGAAGCTCCTACGAGCAGTACTTC,CASSQDPVGGSSYEQYF
TRBV19,TRBD2,.,TRBJ2-7,TGTGCCAGTAGTATAGGATTAGGGCGGGAGGGTTCCTACGAGCAGTACTTC,CASSIGLGREGSYEQYF